This entry is about one T cell receptor (beta chain). The antigen remains undetermined. The V end lost 2 bases, the J end lost 5 bases, and 6 bases lay between the germline ends. Germline V gene sequence: CDR1 MNHEY, CDR2 SVGAGI. CDR3 length equals 12 residues. This PCR relied on a set of 60 Vbeta primers and 13 Jbeta primers. The data were produced by immunoSEQ multiplex PCR, yet TCRdb's version contains in-frame clones alone and is incomplete. The data hold 150,000 to 180,000 clones, with 79% observed a single time. This specimen comes from a study of cytomegalovirus exposure and HLA in healthy donors. Study context: A previous analysis identified 95 million to 130 million unique TCR beta sequences derived from 180 million or so T cells.

Study-wide results and limits: Later analysis identified several of the most significant clusters that appeared linked to common viral pathogens. A later analysis associated 16,951 TCR beta sequences with HLA alleles at a 0.05 false discovery rate. The listing of 150 to 200 TCR beta chains classed them as cytomegalovirus-associated.

Specimen: PBMCs. The rearrangement joins TRBV6-5 to TRBJ1-1; TRBD1 might be the D (5 bases). The TCR originated in a man younger than 40 in good health and CMV-seropositive. This CDR3 reads CASSYDRTEAFF. CDR3 DNA: TGTGCCAGCAGTTACGACAGAACTGAAGCTTTCTTT.